The 5 T cell receptor beta chains presented below share a single source sample, sequenced in a study of blood T cell repertoires in COVID-19. Sequencing used immunoSEQ multiplex PCR; TCRdb keeps in-frame clones, though not all of them. The table includes more than 100,000 clones, 60% to 85% detected once. The sample comprised peripheral blood. These receptors were taken from a human donor with acute or convalescent COVID-19. The donor label of this sample is uncertain.

The table lists this clone with a few counts. The J gene is TRBJ2-4, the V gene TRBV2, with D possibly matching TRBD1 (5 bases). Germline lookup yields CDR1 SNHLY and CDR2 FYNNEI. The CDR3 runs 16 residues. V dropped 3 bases and J dropped 0 bases, with 12 bases sitting between them. The CDR3 DNA follows: TGTGCCAGCAGTGAGGGGTTAGGGGTAGCCAAAAACATTCAGTACTTC. Translating it yields CASSEGLGVAKNIQYF.

The chain employs TRBV3-1 (or the pseudogene TRBV3-2) and TRBJ2-5, with 7 bases aligning to TRBD1. Trimming removed 5 bases from V and 6 bases from J; junction bases left unmatched: 9. The CDR3 runs to 14 residues. Germline V gene data show CDR1 as LGHDT and CDR2 as YNNKEL (reference sequence). The CDR3 protein is CASSGDRLTQTQYF. In DNA form, the CDR3 reads TGTGCCAGCAGCGGGGACAGATTGACGCAGACCCAGTACTTC.

The chain has TRBV19 and TRBJ1-1, with 11 bases lining up with TRBD1. V lost 5 bases, J lost 8 bases, and 10 bases stayed unmatched. The germline V gene encodes CDR1 LNHDA and CDR2 SQIVND (reference sequence). The CDR3 contains 15 residues. The CDR3 nucleotides are TGTGCCAGTAGTCCCCAAGGACAGGGGGCTGGGGAAGCTTTCTTT. Protein sequence: CASSPQGQGAGEAFF.

The gene calls are TRBV10-3 and TRBJ2-1; 7 positions match TRBD2. Germline CDR1 and CDR2: ENHRY and SYGVKD. CDR3 length equals 14 residues. The ends lost 10 bases at V and 5 bases at J; junction bases unmatched: 11. CDR3 amino acids: CATLGSSGHNEQFF. The CDR3 DNA reads as TGTGCCACCTTAGGGTCTAGCGGACACAATGAGCAGTTCTTC.

As to this clone: Within the sample, other DNA sequences also encode this same CDR3. V and J are TRBV3-1 (or the pseudogene TRBV3-2) and TRBJ1-6; the match to TRBD1 covers 8 bases. The CDR3 is 15 amino acids. The V gene end was trimmed by 2 bases and the J gene end by 7 bases; junction bases not matched to a gene: 4. Germline values: CDR1 LGHDT, CDR2 YNNKEL (reference sequence). In DNA, the CDR3 is TGTGCCAGCAGCCAAACCAGGACAGGGAATTCACCCCTCCACTTT. Protein product: CASSQTRTGNSPLHF.